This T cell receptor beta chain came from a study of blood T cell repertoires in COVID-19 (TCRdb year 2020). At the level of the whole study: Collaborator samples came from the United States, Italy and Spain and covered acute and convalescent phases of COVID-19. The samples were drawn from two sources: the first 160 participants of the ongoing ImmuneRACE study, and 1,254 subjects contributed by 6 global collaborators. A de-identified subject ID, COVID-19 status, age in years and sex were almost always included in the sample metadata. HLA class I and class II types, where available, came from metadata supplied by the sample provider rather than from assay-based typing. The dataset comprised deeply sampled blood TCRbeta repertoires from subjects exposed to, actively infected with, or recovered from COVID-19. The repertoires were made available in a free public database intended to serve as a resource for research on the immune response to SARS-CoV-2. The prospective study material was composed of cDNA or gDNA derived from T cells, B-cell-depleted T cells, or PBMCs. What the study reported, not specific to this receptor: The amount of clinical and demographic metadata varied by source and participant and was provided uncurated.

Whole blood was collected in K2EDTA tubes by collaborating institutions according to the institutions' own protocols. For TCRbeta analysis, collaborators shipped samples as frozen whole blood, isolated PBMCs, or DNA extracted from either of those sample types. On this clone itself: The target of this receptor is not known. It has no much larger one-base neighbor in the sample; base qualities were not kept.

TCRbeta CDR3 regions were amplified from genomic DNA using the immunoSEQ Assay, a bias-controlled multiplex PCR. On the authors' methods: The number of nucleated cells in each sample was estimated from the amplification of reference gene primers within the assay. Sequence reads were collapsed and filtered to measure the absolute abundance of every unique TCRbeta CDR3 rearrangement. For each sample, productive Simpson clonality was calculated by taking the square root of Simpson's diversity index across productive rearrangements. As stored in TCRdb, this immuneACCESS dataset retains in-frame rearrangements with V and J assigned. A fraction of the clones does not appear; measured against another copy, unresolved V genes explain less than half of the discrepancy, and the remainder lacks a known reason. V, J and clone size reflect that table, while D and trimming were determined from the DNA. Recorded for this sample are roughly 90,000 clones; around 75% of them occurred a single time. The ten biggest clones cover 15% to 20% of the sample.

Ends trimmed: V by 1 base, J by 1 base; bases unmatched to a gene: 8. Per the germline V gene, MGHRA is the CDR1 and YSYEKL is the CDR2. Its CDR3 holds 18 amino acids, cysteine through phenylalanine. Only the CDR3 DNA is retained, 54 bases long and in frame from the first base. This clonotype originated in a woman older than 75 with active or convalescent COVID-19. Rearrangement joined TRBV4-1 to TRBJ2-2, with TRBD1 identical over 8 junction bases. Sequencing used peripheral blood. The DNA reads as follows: TGCGCCAGCAGCCAAGTCGTTTTCGGGACAGGGAACACCGGGGAGCTGTTTTTT. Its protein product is CASSQVVFGTGNTGELFF.